These T cell receptor beta chains were read from a single sample in a study of control samples from healthy donors and cancer patients. Profiling relied on immunoSEQ multiplex PCR, and the TCRdb table lists in-frame clones only, not all of them. The sample lists approximately 140,000 clones; about 90% were seen once. Sequences were obtained from blood. The receptors derive from a man aged 18-30 years in good health. Both conserved end residues are part of each CDR3. The order of the fields is V gene, D gene, clone size, J gene, CDR3 DNA, CDR3 protein. D genes are given only for firm matches. The size field is filled for only some rows; it gives once, few, many or a size class.

V: TRBV5-1
D: -
size: -
J: TRBJ2-7
DNA: TGCGCCAGCAGCTTGGAGAGGGGCGGGGAGCAGTACTTC
CDR3: CASSLERGGEQYF

V: TRBV12-3/TRBV12-4
D: -
size: -
J: TRBJ1-2
DNA: TGTGCCAGCAGTTTGAAAGGGAGCTATGGCTACACCTTC
CDR3: CASSLKGSYGYTF

V: TRBV5-1
D: TRBD2
size: -
J: TRBJ2-3
DNA: TGCGCCAGCAGCTCCCGGACTAGCGGGGGCCGCACAGATACGCAGTATTTT
CDR3: CASSSRTSGGRTDTQYF

V: TRBV5-1
D: -
size: -
J: TRBJ2-6
DNA: TGCGCCAGCAGCTTTCTCGAGGTGGCGGCTGGGGCTGGGGCCAACGTCCTGACTTTC
CDR3: CASSFLEVAAGAGANVLTF

V: TRBV12-3/TRBV12-4
D: TRBD1
size: -
J: TRBJ1-1
DNA: TGTGCCAGCAGTTACAGGGGTGGCACTGAAGCTTTCTTT
CDR3: CASSYRGGTEAFF

V: TRBV6-6
D: -
size: -
J: TRBJ1-2
DNA: TGTGCCAGCAGTTACTCGTCCCCCGAGCGGTCGTGG
CDR3: CASSYSSPERSW

V: TRBV28
D: -
size: -
J: TRBJ1-2
DNA: TGTGCCAGCGGTCTCACAAGGACACCTGGCTATGGCTACACCTTC
CDR3: CASGLTRTPGYGYTF

V: TRBV5-5
D: TRBD1
size: -
J: TRBJ1-2
DNA: TGTGCCAGCACCTGGGACAGAGCTAACTATGGCTACACCTTC
CDR3: CASTWDRANYGYTF

V: TRBV7-7
D: TRBD1
size: -
J: TRBJ2-5
DNA: TGTGCCAGCAGCTTCGGGACAGGGTATAGGGAGACCCAGTACTTC
CDR3: CASSFGTGYRETQYF

V: TRBV7-2
D: -
size: -
J: TRBJ2-7
DNA: TGTGCCAGCAGCTTAGCTACAGGACGATCCTACGAGCAGTACTTC
CDR3: CASSLATGRSYEQYF

V: TRBV7-9
D: -
size: -
J: TRBJ2-1
DNA: TGTGCCAGCAGCCCCGGAGGGCTACACCACAATGAGCAGTTCTTC
CDR3: CASSPGGLHHNEQFF

V: TRBV5-1
D: -
size: -
J: TRBJ1-2
DNA: TGCGCCAGCAGCTCGCTAATAGGTACGGGAGGCGGTGGCTACACCTTC
CDR3: CASSSLIGTGGGGYTF

V: TRBV11-3
D: TRBD1
size: few
J: TRBJ1-3
DNA: TGTGCCAGCAGGAGGACAGGGCCCCTGACTGGAAACACCATATATTTT
CDR3: CASRRTGPLTGNTIYF

V: TRBV3-1/TRBV3-2
D: TRBD1
size: -
J: TRBJ2-7
DNA: TGTGCCAGCAGCCATGGGAGGGGGACAGGGTTTGGCGAGCAGTACTTC
CDR3: CASSHGRGTGFGEQYF

V: TRBV2
D: TRBD2
size: -
J: TRBJ2-7
DNA: TGTGCCAGCAGTGACGCCACTAGCGTGCAGTACTTC
CDR3: CASSDATSVQYF

V: TRBV11-2
D: -
size: -
J: TRBJ2-7
DNA: TGTGCCAGCAGCTTAGACCCCTACAGTTCCTACGAGCAGTACTTC
CDR3: CASSLDPYSSYEQYF

V: TRBV10-3
D: TRBD2
size: -
J: TRBJ2-5
DNA: TGTGCCATCAGTGAGGGATGGGAGGGAGAGACCCAGTACTTC
CDR3: CAISEGWEGETQYF

V: TRBV7-2
D: TRBD2
size: -
J: TRBJ2-1
DNA: TGTGCCAGCAGCTCGACTAGCGGGTACAACAATGAGCAGTTCTTC
CDR3: CASSSTSGYNNEQFF

V: TRBV6-4
D: TRBD1
size: -
J: TRBJ1-6
DNA: TGTGCCAGCCACTCGGGACAGTTCGGTTCACCCCTCCACTTT
CDR3: CASHSGQFGSPLHF

V: TRBV13
D: -
size: -
J: TRBJ2-1
DNA: TGTGCCAGCAGCTTAGGGAAACCAAACAATGAGCAGTTCTTC
CDR3: CASSLGKPNNEQFF